These 6 T cell receptor beta chains came from one sample sequenced in a study of OX40 agonist ivuxolimab in advanced cancers. Sequencing was performed with immunoSEQ multiplex PCR; in TCRdb, only in-frame clones are kept and a portion is missing. The sample has fewer than 100,000 clones, approximately 91% seen once. Specimen: CD4+ or CD8+ T cells sorted from blood, collected in a trial of the OX40 agonist ivuxolimab. Receptor source: an adult with an advanced solid tumor such as melanoma, head and neck, liver or kidney cancer.

The table lists this clone with a few counts. This chain links TRBV6-1 with TRBJ2-5; possibly TRBD2 for D (5 bases). CDR3 length equals 13 residues. Per germline, CDR1 MNHNS and CDR2 SASEGT. V dropped 11 bases and J dropped 6 bases, with 19 bases sitting between them. The CDR3: CAGAREAVQTQYF. As DNA, the CDR3 is TGTGCCGGAGCCCGGGAAGCTGTCCAGACCCAGTACTTC.

The chain combines TRBV6-1 with TRBJ2-7, with D possibly matching TRBD2 (6 bases). Germline CDR1 is MNHNS and CDR2 is SASEGT. There are 15 residues in the CDR3. Trimming removed 2 bases from V and 2 bases from J, with 13 bases in between. The CDR3 sequence: CASSESGLLTYEQYF. The DNA of the CDR3 is TGTGCCAGCAGTGAATCGGGACTCCTTACCTACGAGCAGTACTTC.

The chain recombines TRBV21-1 with TRBJ2-7. TRBV21-1 is tagged as a pseudogene. This CDR3 spans 14 amino acids. The CDR3 loop is CASRGQRGPYEQYF. The CDR3 DNA sequence: TGTGCCAGCAGGGGACAACGGGGGCCTTACGAGCAGTACTTC.

The CDR3 region is CASSLRVAPYEQYF. In nucleotides, the CDR3 is TGTGCCAGCAGCTTACGGGTAGCGCCGTACGAGCAGTACTTC. The chain combines TRBV7-2 with TRBJ2-7, with D possibly being TRBD2 (5 bases). This CDR3 has 14 amino acids. With 2 bases removed from V and 4 bases from J, the gap between germline ends came to 12 bases. Germline loops: CDR1 SGHTA, CDR2 FQGNSA.

The V gene is TRBV7-3, the J gene TRBJ2-1; perhaps TRBD2 as D (6 bases). CDR1 and CDR2 from the germline V gene are SGHTA and FQGTGA. V was pared by 0 bases and J by 7 bases, with 13 bases between. The CDR3 has 15 amino acids. CDR3 region: CASSLTFGGRNEQFF. CDR3 nucleotide sequence: TGTGCCAGCAGCTTAACGTTCGGAGGGAGAAATGAGCAGTTCTTC.

The J gene is TRBJ2-5, the V gene TRBV28; D gene uncertain. CDR1 and CDR2 from the germline V gene are MDHEN and SYDVKM. V was shortened by 4 bases and J by 1 base, with 7 bases between the two germline ends. This CDR3 region has 13 residues. The CDR3 nucleotides read TGTGCCAGCAGTTCCCCGGTCCAAGAGACCCAGTACTTC. Translating it yields CASSSPVQETQYF.